This T cell receptor beta chain was identified in a study of technical replicates of blood from four donors. Method: immunoSEQ multiplex PCR; TCRdb's copy keeps in-frame clones and lacks some. The sample includes approximately 87,000 clones, approximately 94% of them seen just once. Germline V gene sequence: CDR1 SGHVS, CDR2 FNYEAQ. Trimming shortened V by 6 bases and J by 0 bases, and 14 bases separated the two germline ends. The CDR3 runs to 16 residues. The sequencing input was T cells isolated from PBMCs. The clonotype comes from a human donor in good health. The chain links TRBV7-6 to TRBJ2-2, with D possibly being TRBD2 (6 bases). Here the CDR3 DNA reads TGTGCCAGCAGGTCCCGGCCGGGGGCGAACACCGGGGAGCTGTTTTTT. Translation: CASRSRPGANTGELFF.